This entry concerns a single T cell receptor (beta chain). The source of the sample is a study of blood T cell repertoires in COVID-19. The overall study: Nucleic acid was either cDNA or gDNA, and it came from T cells, B-cell-depleted T cells, or PBMCs.

Per germline, CDR1 LNHDA and CDR2 SQIVND (reference sequence). This CDR3 is 14 amino acids long. With 3 bases removed from V and 0 bases from J, the gap between germline ends came to 8 bases. Original methodology: Reference gene primers were amplified, and this amplification served to estimate nucleated cell counts. Assay used: immunoSEQ multiplex PCR; TCRdb lists only in-frame clones, some missing. The V and J calls and clone size were taken over from that table, and D and trimming were inferred from the DNA. This table has about 50,000 clones, about 89% appearing once. The sequenced sample was peripheral blood. The rearrangement joins TRBV19 to TRBJ2-5; no clear D gene. The TCR was taken from a human donor in a cohort sampled during active COVID-19. This CDR3 reads CASSIESYQETQYF. The CDR3 coding sequence is TGTGCCAGTAGTATTGAGTCGTACCAAGAGACCCAGTACTTC.